This T cell receptor beta chain comes out of a study of T cell responses to AZD1222 COVID-19 vaccine. General study points: All repertoire sampling was performed exclusively after the peak T cell response. Baseline serology detected seropositivity in only six or seven AZD1222 recipients.

V gave up 4 bases and J gave up 14 bases, with 15 bases separating them. The CDR3 loop spans 12 amino acids. Looked up from germline, CDR1 is SGHTA and CDR2 is FQGNSA. Comment on this clone: Its antigen is undetermined.

Clones were sequenced by immunoSEQ multiplex PCR, and TCRdb holds only the in-frame ones, with some missing. Here the sample spans approximately 220,000 clones, 85% to 95% being singletons. The chain carries TRBV7-2 and TRBJ2-1; either TRBD1 or TRBD2 may fit D (5 bases each). The sample consisted of peripheral blood, taken on day 0 of MenACWY control vaccination. The TCR sequence derives from an adult in good health. CDR3 DNA sequence: TGTGCCAGCAGCTCGTGGGGCCGAGGGGAGTTCTTC. Protein product: CASSSWGRGEFF. Full variable domain (outside the CDR3, taken from reference TRBV7-2 and TRBJ2-1): GAGVSQSPSNKVTEKGKDVELRCDPISGHTALYWYRQSLGQGLEFLIYFQGNSAPDKSGLPSDRFSAERTGGSVSTLTIQRTQQEDSAVYLCASSSWGRGEFFGPGTRLTVL.